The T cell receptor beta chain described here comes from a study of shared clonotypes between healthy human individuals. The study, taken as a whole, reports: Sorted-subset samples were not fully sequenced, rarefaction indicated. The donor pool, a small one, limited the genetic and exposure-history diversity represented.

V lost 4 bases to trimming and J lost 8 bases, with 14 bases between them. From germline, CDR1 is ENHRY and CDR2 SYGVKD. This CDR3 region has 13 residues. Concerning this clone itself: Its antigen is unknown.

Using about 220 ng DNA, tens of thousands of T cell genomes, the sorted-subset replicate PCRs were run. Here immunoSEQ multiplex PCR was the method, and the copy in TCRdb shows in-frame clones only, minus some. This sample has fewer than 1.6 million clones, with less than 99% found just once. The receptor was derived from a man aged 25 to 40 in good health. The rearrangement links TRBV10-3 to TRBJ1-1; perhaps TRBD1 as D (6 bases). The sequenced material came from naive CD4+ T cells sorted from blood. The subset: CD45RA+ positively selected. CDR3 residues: CAISGREGGEAFF. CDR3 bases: TGTGCCATCAGTGGCCGCGAGGGGGGCGAAGCTTTCTTT.